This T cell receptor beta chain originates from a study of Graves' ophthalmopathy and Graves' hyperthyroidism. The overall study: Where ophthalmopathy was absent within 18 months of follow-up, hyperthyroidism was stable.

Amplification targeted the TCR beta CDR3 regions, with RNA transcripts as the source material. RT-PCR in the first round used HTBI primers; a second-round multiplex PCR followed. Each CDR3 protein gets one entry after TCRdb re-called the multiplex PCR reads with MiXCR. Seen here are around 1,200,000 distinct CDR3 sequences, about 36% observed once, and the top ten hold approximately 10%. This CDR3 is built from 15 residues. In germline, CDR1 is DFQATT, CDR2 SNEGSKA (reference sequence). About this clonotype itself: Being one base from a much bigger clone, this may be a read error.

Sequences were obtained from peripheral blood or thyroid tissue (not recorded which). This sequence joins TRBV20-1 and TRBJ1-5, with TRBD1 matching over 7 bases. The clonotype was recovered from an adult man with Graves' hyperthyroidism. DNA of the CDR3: TGCAGTGCTGGAGACCAGACAGGGAGCAATCAGCCCCAGCATTTT. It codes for CSAGDQTGSNQPQHF.